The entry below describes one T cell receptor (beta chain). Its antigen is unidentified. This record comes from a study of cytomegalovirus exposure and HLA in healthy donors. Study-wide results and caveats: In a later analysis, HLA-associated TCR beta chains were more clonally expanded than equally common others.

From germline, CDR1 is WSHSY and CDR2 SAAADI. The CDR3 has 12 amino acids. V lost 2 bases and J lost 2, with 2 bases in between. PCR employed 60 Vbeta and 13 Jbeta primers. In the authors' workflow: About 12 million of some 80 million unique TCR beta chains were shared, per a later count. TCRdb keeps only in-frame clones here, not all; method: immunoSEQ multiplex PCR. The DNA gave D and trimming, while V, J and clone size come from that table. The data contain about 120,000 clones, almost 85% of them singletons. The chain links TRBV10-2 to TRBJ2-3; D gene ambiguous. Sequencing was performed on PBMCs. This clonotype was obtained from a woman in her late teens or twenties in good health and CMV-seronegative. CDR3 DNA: TGCGCCAGCAGTGAGCACACAGATACGCAGTATTTT. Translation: CASSEHTDTQYF.